These 5 T cell receptor beta chains share one sample of origin, sequenced in a study of T-cell memory formation after mild COVID-19 (dated by TCRdb to the early 2020s). Library preparation was by 5' RACE. The sample was run on an Illumina NovaSeq 6000. TCRdb passed the public sequencing reads through fastp at Q25 and MiXCR, retaining productive beta sequences. All rows with the same CDR3 protein become a single entry with the most common DNA and genes. This sample has about 140,000 distinct CDR3 sequences in its table, and about 5.5% of those were observed once. 2% to 2.5% of the sample is held by the ten biggest clonotypes. The sample was PBMCs or a T cell subset sorted from them (not recorded which). These receptors were taken from an adult woman who had mild COVID-19 (a few samples of this study predate the infection). The sample titles of this study are shuffled in the database, so cell type and time point are left out; the donor was told from shared clones.

This clonotype was counted many times. V gene TRBV12-3 or TRBV12-4 combines with J gene TRBJ2-2, with D hard to call. V was cut by 0 bases and J by 4 bases, with 3 bases left in between. The CDR3 covers 13 residues. For the CDR3, the DNA is TGTGCCAGCAGTTTAGCTGGCACCGGGGAGCTGTTTTTT. Its protein is CASSLAGTGELFF.

This clonotype was seen more than once but under ten times. The genes are TRBV25-1 and TRBJ1-2; D call uncertain. There are 14 residues in the CDR3. Trimming pared 5 bases from V and 1 base from J, leaving 11 bases between. Per the germline V gene, CDR1 is MGHDK and CDR2 is SYGVNS. CDR3 region: CASSTLGINYGYTF. CDR3 coding DNA: TGTGCCAGCAGTACCCTCGGGATTAACTATGGCTACACCTTC.

This clonotype was seen many times. The V call is TRBV2, the J call TRBJ1-2, with 9 bases identical to TRBD1. V was clipped by 8 bases and J by 8 bases; unmatched bases: 12. The CDR3 loop spans 14 amino acids. Germline values: CDR1 SNHLY, CDR2 FYNNEI. The CDR3 reads CASSQPEGTGGYTF. Written as DNA, the CDR3 is TGTGCCAGCTCACAACCGGAGGGGACAGGGGGCTACACCTTC.

This clonotype was seen only a few times. The V gene is TRBV5-1, the J gene TRBJ2-1, with 8 bases aligning to TRBD2. V lost 3 bases and J lost 0; bases outside the gene matches: 5. CDR1 is SGHRS, CDR2 YFSETQ, per germline. The CDR3 is 16 amino acids. CDR3: CASSWRAGGSYNEQFF. CDR3 nucleotide sequence: TGCGCCAGCAGCTGGAGGGCGGGAGGCTCCTACAATGAGCAGTTCTTC.

This clonotype came up a few times. CDR3 protein: CASSQFGGNTEAFF. CDR3 nucleotide sequence: TGTGCCAGCTCACAGTTCGGGGGGAACACTGAAGCTTTCTTT. The J gene is TRBJ1-1, the V gene TRBV18, with D perhaps matching TRBD1 (5 bases). Looked up from germline, CDR1 is KGHSH and CDR2 is LQKENI. The CDR3 covers 14 residues. V gave up 4 bases and J gave up 1 base, with 10 bases separating them.